The 14 T cell receptor beta chains below come from one sample, sequenced in a study of shared clonotypes between healthy human individuals. The repertoire was sequenced with immunoSEQ multiplex PCR; TCRdb's copy has only in-frame clones and lacks some. The data show under 2,000,000 clones, 85% to 95% seen once. Naivety among CD8 cells was defined by CD45RO negativity and positive CCR7 selection, thereby excluding terminally differentiated effector memory CD45RA+ cells. What was sequenced was naive CD8+ T cells sorted from blood. The receptors stem from a man aged 18 to 29 in good health.

The chain carries TRBV4-1 and TRBJ1-1, with a weak D call TRBD1 (6 bases). Germline values: CDR1 MGHRA, CDR2 YSYEKL. The CDR3 spans 15 residues. Trimming removed 2 bases from V and 1 base from J, with 11 bases in between. The CDR3 bases are TGCGCCAGCAGCCAACATCCGGGACAGAACACTGAAGCTTTCTTT. Residues: CASSQHPGQNTEAFF.

Only one count was recorded for this clone. This rearrangement joins TRBV10-1 to TRBJ1-5, with 7 bases identical to TRBD1. The CDR3 consists of 13 residues. From germline, CDR1 is WNHNN and CDR2 SYGVQD (reference sequence). J gave up 5 bases and V 9 bases, and 7 bases lay outside the gene matches. CDR3: CARTGTDYQPQHF. The CDR3 DNA reads as TGCGCCAGAACCGGGACAGATTATCAGCCCCAGCATTTT.

The V call is TRBV7-3, the J call TRBJ2-7; perhaps TRBD1 as D (6 bases). This CDR3 spans 13 amino acids. V lost 4 bases and J 6 bases, leaving 13 bases between the germline ends. Germline lookup yields CDR1 SGHTA and CDR2 FQGTGA. Here the CDR3 reads CASSSYGGAEQYF. DNA for the CDR3: TGTGCCAGCAGCTCTTATGGGGGCGCCGAGCAGTACTTC. The variable domain in full, completed from reference TRBV7-3 and TRBJ2-7, reads GAGVSQTPSNKVTEKGKYVELRCDPISGHTALYWYRQSLGQGPEFLIYFQGTGAADDSGLPNDRFFAVRPEGSVSTLKIQRTERGDSAVYLCASSSYGGAEQYFGPGTRLTVT.

The J gene is TRBJ2-3, the V gene TRBV6-6; no clear D gene. This CDR3 is 14 amino acids long. The V end lost 0 bases, the J end lost 1 base, and 5 bases lay between the germline ends. Germline values: CDR1 MNHNY, CDR2 SVGAGI (reference sequence). This chain's CDR3 is CASSYSEGTDTQYF. Written as DNA, the CDR3 is TGTGCCAGCAGTTACTCAGAGGGCACAGATACGCAGTATTTT.

The rearrangement links TRBV7-9 to TRBJ2-7; perhaps TRBD2 as D (5 bases). Germline V lookup: CDR1 SEHNR, CDR2 FQNEAQ (reference sequence). The germline V and J ends were trimmed by 5 bases and 3 bases, with 17 bases remaining between them. This CDR3 region has 15 residues. The CDR3 here is CASSTNQRGDYEQYF. The CDR3, as DNA: TGTGCCAGCAGCACGAATCAACGGGGTGACTACGAGCAGTACTTC.

CDR3 bases: TGTGCCAGCAGCCCCCTTCTAGATTCTGAGCAGTTCTTC. This gives the protein CASSPLLDSEQFF. This chain uses TRBV7-3 with TRBJ2-1, with D uncertain. Germline lookup yields CDR1 SGHTA and CDR2 FQGTGA. The CDR3 length is 13 residues. V was clipped by 5 bases and J by 9 bases, with 14 bases between them.

The chain is built from TRBV7-6 and TRBJ2-5, with 9 bases matching TRBD2. The V segment lost 5 bases and the J segment 7 bases; nucleotides outside the gene matches: 17. The CDR3 is made up of 17 amino acids. CDR1 and CDR2 from the germline V gene are SGHVS and FNYEAQ. The CDR3, as DNA: TGTGCCAGCAGCCCTTCGGGATTAGCGGGAGTTGGTGGGACCCAGTACTTC. It specifies CASSPSGLAGVGGTQYF.

The chain uses TRBV6-1 and TRBJ1-5; 7 bases line up with TRBD1. Looked up from germline, CDR1 is MNHNS and CDR2 is SASEGT. The CDR3 sequence is 13 residues long. The trim removed 6 bases at V and 11 bases at J, leaving 10 bases unmatched. The CDR3 DNA reads TGTGCCAGCAGATCGGACAGGTTCGAGACCCAGCATTTT. It translates to CASRSDRFETQHF.

CDR3 nucleotides: TGTGCCAGCAGTCCGCGGGACTCCCTGCGTGAGGAGCAGTTCTTC. Translated: CASSPRDSLREEQFF. The chain employs TRBV27 and TRBJ2-1; a weak D match, TRBD2 (6 bases). There are 15 residues in the CDR3. Germline V lookup: CDR1 MNHEY, CDR2 SMNVEV (reference sequence). Trimming left V 5 bases short and J 10 bases short, with 21 bases between.

J is TRBJ2-1 and V is TRBV5-1; TRBD1 might be the D (6 bases). Deletions cut 4 bases from V and 8 bases from J, with 25 bases between. The CDR3 consists of 17 residues. Germline CDR1 reads SGHRS; CDR2 reads YFSETQ. The CDR3 nucleotides read TGCGCCAGCAGCCAAACCCACGATTGGGGGCGGCGGCATGAGCAGTTCTTC. As protein: CASSQTHDWGRRHEQFF.

This chain uses TRBV29-1 with TRBJ2-1; 8 bases align to TRBD2. The germline V gene has CDR1 SQVTM and CDR2 ANQGSEA. V gave up 5 bases and J gave up 0 bases; unmatched junction bases: 6. This CDR3 has 15 amino acids. CDR3 bases: TGCAGCGTTCGGAGAGCGGGGGACTCCTACAATGAGCAGTTCTTC. It encodes CSVRRAGDSYNEQFF.

This rearrangement joins TRBV4-3 to TRBJ2-5; maybe TRBD1 (5 bases). This CDR3 has 14 residues. V lost 1 base, J lost 2 bases, and 8 bases lay in between. CDR1 and CDR2 from the germline V gene are LGHNA and YSLEER. CDR3 nucleotides: TGCGCCAGCAGCCAAGTGGGGCAGCAAGAGACCCAGTACTTC. Protein product: CASSQVGQQETQYF.

The CDR3 protein is CASSLGRGLSNEQFF. Here the CDR3 DNA reads TGTGCCAGCAGCTTGGGCAGGGGGCTAAGTAATGAGCAGTTCTTC. This chain joins TRBV5-4 and TRBJ2-1; 8 bases align to TRBD1. V lost 0 bases to trimming and J lost 7 bases; unmatched junction nucleotides: 6. The CDR3 is made up of 15 amino acids. CDR1 is SGHNT, CDR2 YYREEE, per germline (reference sequence).

The chain combines TRBV11-2 with TRBJ2-7; 7 nucleotides align to TRBD1. Germline CDR1 is SGHAT and CDR2 is FQNNGV. V lost 5 bases and J lost 5; bases outside the gene matches: 15. The length of the CDR3 is 16 residues. In nucleotides, the CDR3 is TGTGCCAGCAGCCTAACTCGACAGGGAAGGACCCACGAGCAGTACTTC. This translates into CASSLTRQGRTHEQYF.